Listed below are T cell receptor beta chains from one sample, sequenced in a study of radiation and T cells in renal cell carcinoma. Sequencing was performed with immunoSEQ multiplex PCR; in TCRdb, only in-frame clones are kept and a portion is missing. The table includes 95,000 or so clones, 75% to 90% detected once. Material: blood, obtained from a patient whose treatment included radiotherapy and nephrectomy. The receptors originated from a man over 45 with renal cell carcinoma. Both conserved end residues are part of each CDR3. Fields, in order: J gene, D gene, clone size, V gene, CDR3 DNA, CDR3 protein. The D gene is left open where the match is weak. The size field is filled for only some rows; it gives once, few, many or a size class.

J gene: TRBJ2-1
D gene: TRBD2
clone size: once
V gene: TRBV5-6
CDR3 DNA: TGTGCCAGCAGCTTTTTGCGGGAGTACTACAATGAGCAGTTCTTC
CDR3 protein: CASSFLREYYNEQFF

J gene: TRBJ1-1
D gene: .
clone size: .
V gene: TRBV5-4
CDR3 DNA: TGTGCCAGCAGCTATACCGTGATCCTACCGAACACTGAAGCTTTCTTT
CDR3 protein: CASSYTVILPNTEAFF

J gene: TRBJ2-3
D gene: .
clone size: .
V gene: TRBV18
CDR3 DNA: TGTGCCAGCTCCCCAGCTAGCACAGATACGCAGTATTTT
CDR3 protein: CASSPASTDTQYF

J gene: TRBJ2-7
D gene: .
clone size: .
V gene: TRBV4-3
CDR3 DNA: TGCGCCAGCAGCCACTTGAGGACGGAGTTCTCCTACGAGCAGTACTTC
CDR3 protein: CASSHLRTEFSYEQYF

J gene: TRBJ2-2
D gene: TRBD1
clone size: .
V gene: TRBV7-9
CDR3 DNA: TGTGCCAGCAGCTCGGGACAGCCATTCAACACCGGGGAGCTGTTTTTT
CDR3 protein: CASSSGQPFNTGELFF

J gene: TRBJ2-5
D gene: .
clone size: .
V gene: TRBV5-5
CDR3 DNA: TGTGCCAGCAGCCCCCAAGACCAAGAGACCCAGTACTTC
CDR3 protein: CASSPQDQETQYF

J gene: TRBJ1-4
D gene: .
clone size: .
V gene: TRBV2
CDR3 DNA: TGTGCCAGCAGCCCAGACTTTTTCCCACTGACTAATGAAAAACTGTTTTTT
CDR3 protein: CASSPDFFPLTNEKLFF

J gene: TRBJ1-4
D gene: .
clone size: .
V gene: TRBV28
CDR3 DNA: TGTGCCAGTAACCGTCCGGGCCTAGGGGGAGGGAAACTGTTTTTT
CDR3 protein: CASNRPGLGGGKLFF

J gene: TRBJ2-7
D gene: .
clone size: .
V gene: TRBV2
CDR3 DNA: TGTGCCAGCAGGGGGGCGTGGGGCGAGCAGTACTTC
CDR3 protein: CASRGAWGEQYF

J gene: TRBJ2-1
D gene: .
clone size: once
V gene: TRBV19
CDR3 DNA: TGTGCCAGTAGTTGGGGGAACTCCTACAATGAGCAGTTCTTC
CDR3 protein: CASSWGNSYNEQFF

J gene: TRBJ1-2
D gene: TRBD1
clone size: .
V gene: TRBV9
CDR3 DNA: TGTGCCAGCAGCACGGGACAGGGTTCCTATGGCTACACCTTC
CDR3 protein: CASSTGQGSYGYTF

J gene: TRBJ2-1
D gene: TRBD2
clone size: .
V gene: TRBV4-1
CDR3 DNA: TGCGCCAGCAGCCAGGAACAAATGGCGGGAGCTGGTGAGCAGTTCTTC
CDR3 protein: CASSQEQMAGAGEQFF

J gene: TRBJ1-6
D gene: TRBD1
clone size: .
V gene: TRBV19
CDR3 DNA: TGTGCCAGTCAGTCTTGGACAGGGGGCCTTTCACCCCTCCACTTT
CDR3 protein: CASQSWTGGLSPLHF

J gene: TRBJ2-1
D gene: TRBD1
clone size: .
V gene: TRBV4-3
CDR3 DNA: TGCGCCAGCAGCCAAGGGACAGGGGGCTACAATGAGCAGTTCTTC
CDR3 protein: CASSQGTGGYNEQFF

J gene: TRBJ2-7
D gene: TRBD2
clone size: .
V gene: TRBV6-1
CDR3 DNA: TGTGCCAGCAGTGAAGGGCTAGCGGCCCTTTGGGAGCAGTACTTC
CDR3 protein: CASSEGLAALWEQYF

J gene: TRBJ1-2
D gene: .
clone size: few
V gene: TRBV6-1
CDR3 DNA: TGTGCCAGCAGGGTGGGCTTGCTCTATGGCTACACCTTC
CDR3 protein: CASRVGLLYGYTF

J gene: TRBJ2-7
D gene: .
clone size: .
V gene: TRBV6-6
CDR3 DNA: TGTGCCAGCAGTTATGCGGGATTCCCCTACGAGCAGTACTTC
CDR3 protein: CASSYAGFPYEQYF

J gene: TRBJ1-5
D gene: TRBD1
clone size: .
V gene: TRBV6-1
CDR3 DNA: TGTGCCAGCAGTGAATCACAGGGGATTTATCAGCCCCAGCATTTT
CDR3 protein: CASSESQGIYQPQHF

J gene: TRBJ1-2
D gene: .
clone size: few
V gene: TRBV27
CDR3 DNA: TGTGCCAGCAGTCCACGCGGGGTGTACAACTATGGCTACACCTTC
CDR3 protein: CASSPRGVYNYGYTF

J gene: TRBJ2-6
D gene: TRBD1
clone size: .
V gene: TRBV7-2
CDR3 DNA: TGTGCCAGCAGCCGACAGGGGGTGGATGGGGCCAACGTCCTGACTTTC
CDR3 protein: CASSRQGVDGANVLTF

J gene: TRBJ1-1
D gene: TRBD1
clone size: .
V gene: TRBV30
CDR3 DNA: TGTGCCTGGAAACCGGGACAGGGGATTTCTGAAGCTTTCTTT
CDR3 protein: CAWKPGQGISEAFF

J gene: TRBJ1-2
D gene: .
clone size: .
V gene: TRBV2
CDR3 DNA: TGTGCCAGCAGTCTGGGGACATATGGCTACACCTTC
CDR3 protein: CASSLGTYGYTF

J gene: TRBJ2-7
D gene: .
clone size: .
V gene: TRBV6-1
CDR3 DNA: TGTGCCGCCCTGGAGCCCTACGAGCAGTACTTC
CDR3 protein: CAALEPYEQYF

J gene: TRBJ2-3
D gene: .
clone size: few
V gene: TRBV5-4
CDR3 DNA: TGTGCCAGCAGCTTGGCCGGCACAGATACGCAGTATTTT
CDR3 protein: CASSLAGTDTQYF

J gene: TRBJ2-1
D gene: .
clone size: .
V gene: TRBV5-4
CDR3 DNA: TGTGCCAGCAGCCCCATGGGCAGTGAGCAGTTCTTC
CDR3 protein: CASSPMGSEQFF

J gene: TRBJ1-2
D gene: .
clone size: .
V gene: TRBV29-1
CDR3 DNA: TGCAGCGTCGACGGACTGGAACATGGCTACACCTTC
CDR3 protein: CSVDGLEHGYTF

J gene: TRBJ1-2
D gene: .
clone size: few
V gene: TRBV19
CDR3 DNA: TGTGCCAGTAGTGCGGTTCCTGGTCAGGATACGGCTAGCTATGGCTACACCTTC
CDR3 protein: CASSAVPGQDTASYGYTF

J gene: TRBJ1-2
D gene: TRBD1
clone size: once
V gene: TRBV10-3
CDR3 DNA: TGTGCCATCAGTGAGCAGGGGGCGCGGGTCTACACCTTC
CDR3 protein: CAISEQGARVYTF

J gene: TRBJ1-4
D gene: TRBD1
clone size: .
V gene: TRBV5-1
CDR3 DNA: TGCGCCAGCAGCACAGGGACAGGGGGAGCGGAAAAACTGTTTTTT
CDR3 protein: CASSTGTGGAEKLFF

J gene: TRBJ1-1
D gene: .
clone size: once
V gene: TRBV7-8
CDR3 DNA: TGTGCCAGCAGCTTATCTTGGACAGACGAAGCTTTCTTT
CDR3 protein: CASSLSWTDEAFF

J gene: TRBJ1-1
D gene: TRBD1
clone size: .
V gene: TRBV2
CDR3 DNA: TGTGCCAGCAACCGACAGGGGGATATGAACACTGAAGCTTTCTTT
CDR3 protein: CASNRQGDMNTEAFF

J gene: TRBJ2-7
D gene: .
clone size: .
V gene: TRBV5-6
CDR3 DNA: TGTGCCAGCAGCTTGGCTTCCTACGAGCAGTACTTC
CDR3 protein: CASSLASYEQYF

J gene: TRBJ2-3
D gene: .
clone size: .
V gene: TRBV9
CDR3 DNA: TGTGCCAGCAGCGCTTTATCAGGAGCTGTCTTCACAGATACGCAGTATTTT
CDR3 protein: CASSALSGAVFTDTQYF

J gene: TRBJ1-1
D gene: .
clone size: .
V gene: TRBV19
CDR3 DNA: TGTGCCAGTAGTTTTGACGGCACAGCATTTAACACTGAAGCTTTCTTT
CDR3 protein: CASSFDGTAFNTEAFF

J gene: TRBJ1-3
D gene: .
clone size: .
V gene: TRBV2
CDR3 DNA: TGTGCCAGCAGTAGGCCCCAGGGGAGGAGCAACACCATATATTTT
CDR3 protein: CASSRPQGRSNTIYF

J gene: TRBJ1-2
D gene: .
clone size: .
V gene: TRBV7-9
CDR3 DNA: TGTGCCAGCATCGACCCTATTGGGACGGATGGCTACACCTTC
CDR3 protein: CASIDPIGTDGYTF

J gene: TRBJ1-2
D gene: TRBD1
clone size: .
V gene: TRBV29-1
CDR3 DNA: TGCAGCGTTGAAGATTGGAGGGACAGAAAATCCTATGGCTACACCTTC
CDR3 protein: CSVEDWRDRKSYGYTF

J gene: TRBJ2-2
D gene: .
clone size: once
V gene: TRBV27
CDR3 DNA: TGTGCCAGCAGTTCGCCGTCCAGGGTTGGAAGCACCGGGGAGCTGTTTTTT
CDR3 protein: CASSSPSRVGSTGELFF

J gene: TRBJ1-3
D gene: .
clone size: .
V gene: TRBV7-2
CDR3 DNA: TGTGCCAGCAGCTTAAACTTGGGGCGCGTTGCCATATATTTT
CDR3 protein: CASSLNLGRVAIYF

J gene: TRBJ2-5
D gene: TRBD2
clone size: .
V gene: TRBV2
CDR3 DNA: TGTGCCAGCAGTGCGGGAGGGCAAGAGACCCAGTACTTC
CDR3 protein: CASSAGGQETQYF

J gene: TRBJ2-3
D gene: TRBD2
clone size: .
V gene: TRBV6-5
CDR3 DNA: TGTGCCAGCAGTTACGCGGGGGTGGCTACGCAGTATTTT
CDR3 protein: CASSYAGVATQYF

J gene: TRBJ2-1
D gene: TRBD2
clone size: .
V gene: TRBV9
CDR3 DNA: TGTGCCAGCAGCGTCCTACTAGCGGACTCCTACAATGAGCAGTTCTTC
CDR3 protein: CASSVLLADSYNEQFF

J gene: TRBJ2-6
D gene: .
clone size: .
V gene: TRBV6-1
CDR3 DNA: TGTGCCAGCAGTCCGGGAGCTGGGGCCAACGTCCTGACTTTC
CDR3 protein: CASSPGAGANVLTF

J gene: TRBJ2-1
D gene: TRBD1
clone size: .
V gene: TRBV7-7
CDR3 DNA: TGTGCTAGCAGCCCCGGGACAGCCCCCTACAATGAGCAGTTCTTC
CDR3 protein: CASSPGTAPYNEQFF

J gene: TRBJ2-7
D gene: .
clone size: .
V gene: TRBV7-2
CDR3 DNA: TGTGCCAGCAGCTTACTGCGGTACGAGCAGTACTTC
CDR3 protein: CASSLLRYEQYF

J gene: TRBJ2-7
D gene: .
clone size: few
V gene: TRBV6-6
CDR3 DNA: TGTGCCAGCAGGGCAGGCGCCGAGCAGTACTTC
CDR3 protein: CASRAGAEQYF

J gene: TRBJ1-4
D gene: .
clone size: .
V gene: TRBV5-1
CDR3 DNA: TGCGCCAGCACACGGTCAGCCACAACTAATGAAAAACTGTTTTTT
CDR3 protein: CASTRSATTNEKLFF

J gene: TRBJ2-1
D gene: TRBD2
clone size: .
V gene: TRBV9
CDR3 DNA: TGTGCCAGCAGCGGCGGGCCCGGGGGACTAGCGGTGAGAGACAATGAGCAGTTCTTC
CDR3 protein: CASSGGPGGLAVRDNEQFF

J gene: TRBJ1-1
D gene: .
clone size: once
V gene: TRBV7-9
CDR3 DNA: TGTGCCAGCAGCTTAGAGGTACGGCCAGAAGCTTTCTTT
CDR3 protein: CASSLEVRPEAFF